A selection of T cell receptor beta chains follows, all from one sample in a study of spatial heterogeneity in lung cancer. Each CDR3 protein gets one entry after TCRdb re-called the 5' RACE reads with MiXCR. The sample carries 9,200 or so distinct CDR3 sequences, around 5% recorded once. The sample in question was lung tumor tissue, obtained at surgery. The receptors come from a female donor with early-stage non-small cell lung cancer. Both conserved end residues are part of each CDR3. D genes are given only for firm matches. Clone size is given for some rows only: seen once, a few or many times, or a class if the clone is expanded.

clone size	D gene	V gene	J gene	CDR3 protein	CDR3 DNA
NA	NA	TRBV5-6	TRBJ2-1	CASSLPFRGNNEQFF	TGTGCCAGCAGCTTGCCGTTCCGGGGCAACAATGAGCAGTTCTTC
many	NA	TRBV6-5	TRBJ2-6	CASSYAGSGSGANVLTF	TGTGCCAGCAGTTATGCGGGGTCCGGCTCTGGGGCCAACGTCCTGACTTTC
few	TRBD2	TRBV20-1	TRBJ2-1	CSARFGLVRAEQFF	TGCAGTGCTAGATTTGGACTAGTGCGCGCTGAGCAGTTCTTC
many	TRBD1	TRBV20-1	TRBJ2-1	CSATDPGGSDEQFF	TGCAGTGCTACAGACCCAGGGGGTAGTGATGAGCAGTTCTTC
NA	NA	TRBV19	TRBJ1-5	CATGDWRQHF	TGTGCCACGGGGGACTGGCGCCAGCATTTT
medium-sized	NA	TRBV27	TRBJ2-7	CASSLMFGESSREYF	TGTGCCAGCAGTTTAATGTTCGGGGAAAGTTCTCGGGAGTACTTC
many	NA	TRBV5-1	TRBJ1-2	CASSDQNLNYGYTF	TGCGCCAGCAGCGACCAGAATCTGAACTATGGCTACACCTTC
many	NA	TRBV18	TRBJ1-1	CASSRGTVNTEAFF	TGTGCCAGCTCCCGCGGGACGGTGAACACTGAAGCTTTCTTT
many	NA	TRBV19	TRBJ1-5	CASSGGRMDQPQHF	TGTGCCAGTAGTGGGGGACGGATGGATCAGCCCCAGCATTTT
many	NA	TRBV4-2	TRBJ1-1	CASGSGTLKTCEAFF	TGTGCCAGCGGCTCTGGGACCCTCAAGACTTGTGAAGCTTTCTTT